The 32 T cell receptor beta chains given below trace back to one sample, sequenced in a study of Ad26.COV2.S vaccination and SARS-CoV-2 variants. Specified treatment: some 19 received Ad26.COV2.S at low or high dose, single or two shots; about 5 received placebo; per-sample allocation not given. Vaccine and placebo recipients were sampled on day 63 after the first injection. Assay used: immunoSEQ multiplex PCR; TCRdb lists only in-frame clones, some missing. In the table there are around 500,000 clones, 80% to 90% of which are singletons. This sample comprised peripheral blood, obtained in a trial of Ad26.COV2.S vaccine versus placebo. These receptors were collected from a person between 18 and 65 years old who received the Ad26.COV2.S COVID-19 vaccine or a placebo.

V gene TRBV6-5 combines with J gene TRBJ2-3; 8 positions match TRBD2. This CDR3 comprises 15 residues. The ends lost 4 bases at V and 2 bases at J; junction bases unmatched: 5. CDR1 MNHEY and CDR2 SVGAGI come from the germline V gene. The CDR3 coding sequence is TGTGCCAGCAGTTTACGACTAGCGCTCACAGATACGCAGTATTTT. Encoded protein: CASSLRLALTDTQYF.

This chain connects TRBV5-7 to TRBJ1-5, with a possible D match to TRBD1 (6 bases). TRBV5-7 is noted as an ORF with a role that remains uncertain. The CDR3 totals 18 residues. The V end lost 0 bases, the J end lost 1 base, and 17 bases lay between the germline ends. CDR3 DNA: TGTGCCAGCAGCTTGGCCTTGGGGGGGCGAGGGAGCAATCAGCCCCAGCATTTT. This gives the protein CASSLALGGRGSNQPQHF.

This chain uses TRBV4-1 with TRBJ2-5; D call uncertain. There are 15 residues in the CDR3. V shed 1 base and J shed 5 bases, with 14 bases lying between them. CDR1 MGHRA and CDR2 YSYEKL come from the germline V gene. CDR3 in amino acids: CASSQVPTPGETQYF. DNA for the CDR3: TGCGCCAGCAGCCAAGTCCCGACTCCCGGGGAGACCCAGTACTTC.

The chain combines TRBV21-1 with TRBJ1-5; no check of the table's D call, TRBD1, against the DNA was made. TRBV21-1 constitutes a pseudogene. CDR3 length equals 18 residues. CDR3 nucleotide sequence: TGTGCCAGCAGCCCTGACAGGGGGCAACGTTCGAGCAATCAGCCCCAGCATTTT. It yields the protein CASSPDRGQRSSNQPQHF.

The chain couples TRBV24-1 to TRBJ2-4; no reliable D call. The V end was cut by 2 bases, the J end by 5 bases, with 3 bases between. This CDR3 comprises 12 residues. The V gene's germline CDR1 is KGHDR and CDR2 SFDVKD. In DNA form, the CDR3 reads TGTGCCACCAGTGATTCAGAAAACATTCAGTACTTC. Protein: CATSDSENIQYF.

This clone was observed a few times. This chain connects TRBV6-5 to TRBJ1-1; no reliable D call. The length of the CDR3 is 13 residues. Germline loops: CDR1 MNHEY, CDR2 SVGAGI. Deletions cut 2 bases from V and 8 bases from J, with 12 bases between. In DNA, the CDR3 is TGTGCCAGCAGTTACGGTGGTACTAGGGAAGCTTTCTTT. This sequence encodes CASSYGGTREAFF.

The rearrangement joins TRBV7-9 to TRBJ1-2; D is possibly TRBD1 (5 bases). Germline lookup yields CDR1 SEHNR and CDR2 FQNEAQ (reference sequence). There are 15 residues in the CDR3. V was pared by 1 base and J by 0 bases, with 9 bases between. The CDR3 spells CASSLVQGPNYGYTF. The DNA of the CDR3 is TGTGCCAGCAGCTTAGTTCAGGGACCTAACTATGGCTACACCTTC.

The J gene is TRBJ1-5, the V gene TRBV3-1 (or the pseudogene TRBV3-2); D is unclear. V shed 5 bases and J shed 6 bases, with 14 bases lying between them. This CDR3 is 14 amino acids long. Germline-derived CDR1 and CDR2 are LGHDT and YNNKEL (reference sequence). The chain's CDR3 is CASSSRPRGQPQHF. The CDR3 DNA follows: TGTGCCAGCAGCTCCCGGCCACGGGGTCAGCCCCAGCATTTT.

The rearrangement uses TRBV6-2 or TRBV6-3 and TRBJ1-5; the match to TRBD1 covers 9 bases. CDR3 length: 21 amino acids. From germline, CDR1 is MNHEY and CDR2 SVGEGT. V lost 2 bases and J lost 0; bases outside the gene matches: 17. The CDR3: CASSYQTTLRDRVYSNQPQHF. The CDR3 DNA sequence: TGTGCCAGCAGTTACCAAACAACACTCCGGGACAGGGTCTATAGCAATCAGCCCCAGCATTTT.

Worth noting for this clone: The same CDR3 also results from other DNA sequences found in this sample. The gene calls are TRBV9 and TRBJ1-3; D gene ambiguous. Germline V gives CDR1 SGDLS, CDR2 YYNGEE. The CDR3 spans 14 residues. Deletions cut 0 bases from V and 1 base from J, with 5 bases between. Here the CDR3 reads CASSVAPSGNTIYF. The CDR3 bases are TGTGCCAGCAGCGTAGCGCCGTCTGGAAACACCATATATTTT.

This sequence joins TRBV2 and TRBJ2-1; the D gene is possibly TRBD2 (5 bases). Germline V CDR1 and CDR2: SNHLY, FYNNEI. The CDR3 consists of 13 residues. The V and J ends lost 2 bases and 6 bases respectively, with 8 bases between them. The CDR3 bases are TGTGCCAGCAGTGAATCGGGGTTCAATGAGCAGTTCTTC. Its translation: CASSESGFNEQFF.

V gene TRBV25-1 combines with J gene TRBJ1-2; 12 bases map to TRBD1. Germline V gene sequence: CDR1 MGHDK, CDR2 SYGVNS. Losses at the gene ends were 3 bases for V and 6 bases for J; bases not matched to a gene: 5. There are 15 residues in the CDR3. The CDR3 sequence is CASSDSGTGGNGYTF. CDR3 sequence (DNA): TGTGCCAGCAGTGACTCCGGGACAGGGGGCAATGGCTACACCTTC.

This clone has just one count. This same CDR3 is encoded by further DNA sequences in the sample. The chain is built from TRBV7-9 and TRBJ2-5; 7 positions match TRBD1. There are 14 residues in the CDR3. The V and J ends lost 1 base and 2 bases, in that order; junction bases with no gene match: 1. Germline V gene sequence: CDR1 SEHNR, CDR2 FQNEAQ (reference sequence). CDR3 protein: CASSLGQGQETQYF. In DNA, the CDR3 is TGTGCCAGCAGCTTAGGACAGGGACAAGAGACCCAGTACTTC.

The chain couples TRBV28 to TRBJ2-7; 7 nucleotides line up with TRBD1. CDR1 and CDR2 from the germline V gene are MDHEN and SYDVKM. The CDR3 is 16 residues long. J was trimmed by 2 bases and V by 3 bases; bases with no gene match: 10. In DNA, the CDR3 is TGTGCCAGCAGTTTTGGCCCGGGACAGAGCACCTACGAGCAGTACTTC. This gives the protein CASSFGPGQSTYEQYF.

The V call is TRBV6-5, the J call TRBJ1-6; TRBD1 matches at 11 bases. The CDR3 is 13 residues long. Germline V gives CDR1 MNHEY, CDR2 SVGAGI. V shed 10 bases and J 8 bases; nucleotides not matched to a gene: 4. The CDR3 region has the DNA TGTGCCACAAAGGGACAGGGGGATTCACCCCTCCACTTT. Its protein product is CATKGQGDSPLHF.

This chain joins TRBV18 and TRBJ2-1; D not certain. Trimming shortened V by 2 bases and J by 9 bases, and 5 bases separated the two germline ends. Germline V gene sequence: CDR1 KGHSH, CDR2 LQKENI. The CDR3 covers 11 residues. CDR3 region: CASSPSSEQFF. CDR3 sequence (DNA): TGTGCCAGCTCACCATCGAGTGAGCAGTTCTTC.

This chain links TRBV3-1 (or the pseudogene TRBV3-2) with TRBJ2-1; D is ambiguous. With 4 bases removed from V and 4 bases from J, the gap between germline ends came to 11 bases. This CDR3 comprises 14 residues. CDR1 is LGHDT and CDR2 is YNNKEL in the germline V gene (reference sequence). The DNA for the CDR3 is TGTGCCAGCAGCCCCATCGGGTGGTACAATGAGCAGTTCTTC. Its protein is CASSPIGWYNEQFF.

This rearrangement joins TRBV7-2 to TRBJ1-1; D gene uncertain. This CDR3 has 13 residues. Trimming stripped 6 bases from V and 4 bases from J, with 12 bases between. Germline lookup yields CDR1 SGHTA and CDR2 FQGNSA. CDR3 sequence: CASRQSGFTEAFF. CDR3 sequence (DNA): TGTGCCAGCAGACAATCGGGGTTCACTGAAGCTTTCTTT.

The chain recombines TRBV19 with TRBJ2-1; D may be TRBD1 or TRBD2 (5 bases each). Germline lookup yields CDR1 LNHDA and CDR2 SQIVND (reference sequence). This CDR3 is 18 amino acids long. Trimming took 3 bases from V and 5 from J, leaving 23 bases between them. The CDR3 loop reads CASSIRGKTSQINNEQFF. As DNA, the CDR3 is TGTGCCAGTAGTATCCGGGGCAAAACGAGTCAAATAAACAATGAGCAGTTCTTC.

CDR3: CASSLAPPAHGYTF. DNA for the CDR3: TGTGCCAGCAGCTTAGCTCCTCCAGCCCATGGCTACACCTTC. The chain joins TRBV7-2 to TRBJ1-2, with D uncertain. Between the trimmed V and J ends, which lost 0 bases and 6 bases, there was a span of 11 bases. The germline V gene encodes CDR1 SGHTA and CDR2 FQGNSA. The CDR3 consists of 14 residues.

This clone was recorded only once. This chain links TRBV6-5 with TRBJ2-5, with 7 nucleotides matching TRBD1. The ends lost 2 bases at V and 5 bases at J; junction bases unmatched: 11. The CDR3 contains 16 residues. Germline CDR1 and CDR2: MNHEY and SVGAGI. The DNA of the CDR3 is TGTGCCAGCAGTTACCTGGGGGACAGAGGGTCCGAGACCCAGTACTTC. Protein: CASSYLGDRGSETQYF.

This chain connects TRBV7-6 to TRBJ2-2; D uncertain. Germline CDR1 reads SGHVS; CDR2 reads FNYEAQ. V lost 3 bases, J lost 2 bases, and 7 bases lay in between. The CDR3 is 14 amino acids. The CDR3, as DNA: TGTGCCAGCAGCTTTAGTCCCAACACCGGGGAGCTGTTTTTT. This codes for CASSFSPNTGELFF.

The chain employs TRBV10-3 and TRBJ2-1; TRBD2 matches 10 bases. Germline CDR1 ENHRY, CDR2 SYGVKD. CDR3 size: 16 residues. J was trimmed by 9 bases and V by 2 bases; bases with no gene match: 10. CDR3 residues: CAISEASGGAVAEQFF. DNA of the CDR3: TGTGCCATCAGTGAGGCAAGCGGGGGGGCCGTAGCTGAGCAGTTCTTC.

The CDR3 nucleotides read TGCGCCAGCAGCTTAGCCACACAGGGGGCGGCCCACGAGCAGTACTTC. It translates to CASSLATQGAAHEQYF. The V and J genes are TRBV5-1 and TRBJ2-7; TRBD1 aligns across 9 bases. Trimming removed 2 bases from V and 5 bases from J; junction bases left unmatched: 11. Germline lookup yields CDR1 SGHRS and CDR2 YFSETQ. CDR3 length equals 16 residues.

The V gene is TRBV6-5, the J gene TRBJ2-5; 9 positions agree with TRBD2. Germline V gene lookup returns CDR1 MNHEY and CDR2 SVGAGI. The junction had 7 bases not matched to a gene; V was cut back by 0 bases and J by 5 bases. This CDR3 has 16 amino acids. CDR3 sequence: CASSYSSGSSWETQYF. As DNA, the CDR3 is TGTGCCAGCAGTTACTCTAGCGGGAGTAGCTGGGAGACCCAGTACTTC.

The chain employs TRBV4-1 and TRBJ2-7, with unresolved D. Germline loops: CDR1 MGHRA, CDR2 YSYEKL. V was pared by 2 bases and J by 4 bases, with 12 bases between. The CDR3 is made up of 14 amino acids. The CDR3 reads CASSQLLGGYEQYF. The CDR3 region has the DNA TGCGCCAGCAGCCAACTGCTGGGTGGGTACGAGCAGTACTTC.

The rearrangement links TRBV6-5 to TRBJ1-5; 7 positions agree with TRBD1. V shed 6 bases and J 1 base; nucleotides not matched to a gene: 3. Germline assignment: CDR1 MNHEY and CDR2 SVGAGI. The CDR3 is 14 amino acids. As DNA, the CDR3 is TGTGCCAGCAGGATGGACAGGAGCAATCAGCCCCAGCATTTT. This encodes CASRMDRSNQPQHF.

The V and J genes are TRBV9 and TRBJ2-1; 7 positions agree with TRBD2. V was pared by 5 bases and J by 6 bases, with 8 bases of the junction left unmatched. This CDR3 region has 14 residues. Per the germline V gene, CDR1 is SGDLS and CDR2 is YYNGEE. The DNA of the CDR3 is TGTGCCAGCAGTCCCGCGGGGGTGAGCAATGAGCAGTTCTTC. Its protein product is CASSPAGVSNEQFF.

The genes are TRBV2 and TRBJ2-1; D may correspond to TRBD1 or TRBD2 (5 bases each). Germline V CDR1 and CDR2: SNHLY, FYNNEI. V was clipped by 5 bases and J by 10 bases, with 12 bases between them. The CDR3 extends over 12 amino acids. CDR3 region: CASSYTGTEQFF. In nucleotides, the CDR3 is TGTGCCAGCAGTTACACCGGGACCGAGCAGTTCTTC.

The rearrangement joins TRBV27 to TRBJ2-5; D ambiguous. The CDR3 totals 14 residues. Per the germline V gene, CDR1 is MNHEY and CDR2 is SMNVEV (reference sequence). The germline V and J ends were trimmed by 2 bases and 7 bases, with 14 bases remaining between them. The CDR3 DNA is TGTGCCAGCAGTTTAGCGTCCTGGCCCCGGACCCAGTACTTC. Protein: CASSLASWPRTQYF.

The chain has TRBV30 and TRBJ2-1; 9 bases fit TRBD2. Germline lookup yields CDR1 GTSNPN and CDR2 SVGIG (reference sequence). V gave up 3 bases and J gave up 6 bases; unmatched junction bases: 9. CDR3 length: 15 residues. CDR3 nucleotides: TGTGCCTGGAGCCGCGTGGGACTAGCTAGCAATGAGCAGTTCTTC. It is translated as CAWSRVGLASNEQFF.

The chain couples TRBV5-1 to TRBJ2-1; 10 nucleotides agree with TRBD2. V trimming: 3 bases; J trimming: 8 bases; junction bases outside the gene matches: 8. The CDR3 has 15 amino acids. Germline assignment: CDR1 SGHRS and CDR2 YFSETQ. The CDR3: CASSSQREGLDEQFF. The CDR3 coding sequence is TGCGCCAGCAGCTCTCAGCGGGAGGGCCTTGATGAGCAGTTCTTC. Supplemented by reference TRBV5-1 and TRBJ2-1, the full variable domain reads KAGVTQTPRYLIKTRGQQVTLSCSPISGHRSVSWYQQTPGQGLQFLFEYFSETQRNKGNFPGRFSGRQFSNSRSEMNVSTLELGDSALYLCASSSQREGLDEQFFGPGTRLTVL.